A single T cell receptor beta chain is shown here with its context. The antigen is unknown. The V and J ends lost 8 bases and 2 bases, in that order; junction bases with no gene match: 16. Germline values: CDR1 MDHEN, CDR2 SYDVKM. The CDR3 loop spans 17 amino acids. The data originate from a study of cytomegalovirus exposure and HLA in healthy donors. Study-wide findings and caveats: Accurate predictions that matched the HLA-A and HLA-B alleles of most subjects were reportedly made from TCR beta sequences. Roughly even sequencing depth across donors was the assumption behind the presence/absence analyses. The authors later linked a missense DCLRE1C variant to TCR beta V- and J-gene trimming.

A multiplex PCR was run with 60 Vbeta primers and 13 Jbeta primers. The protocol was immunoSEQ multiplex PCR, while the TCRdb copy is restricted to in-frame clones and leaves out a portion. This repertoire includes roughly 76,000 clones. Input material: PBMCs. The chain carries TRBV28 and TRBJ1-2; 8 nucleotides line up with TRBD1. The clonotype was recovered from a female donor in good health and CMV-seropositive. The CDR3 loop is CASGPRTGKAENYGYTF. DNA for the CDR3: TGTGCCAGCGGGCCGAGGACAGGGAAAGCGGAAAACTATGGCTACACCTTC.